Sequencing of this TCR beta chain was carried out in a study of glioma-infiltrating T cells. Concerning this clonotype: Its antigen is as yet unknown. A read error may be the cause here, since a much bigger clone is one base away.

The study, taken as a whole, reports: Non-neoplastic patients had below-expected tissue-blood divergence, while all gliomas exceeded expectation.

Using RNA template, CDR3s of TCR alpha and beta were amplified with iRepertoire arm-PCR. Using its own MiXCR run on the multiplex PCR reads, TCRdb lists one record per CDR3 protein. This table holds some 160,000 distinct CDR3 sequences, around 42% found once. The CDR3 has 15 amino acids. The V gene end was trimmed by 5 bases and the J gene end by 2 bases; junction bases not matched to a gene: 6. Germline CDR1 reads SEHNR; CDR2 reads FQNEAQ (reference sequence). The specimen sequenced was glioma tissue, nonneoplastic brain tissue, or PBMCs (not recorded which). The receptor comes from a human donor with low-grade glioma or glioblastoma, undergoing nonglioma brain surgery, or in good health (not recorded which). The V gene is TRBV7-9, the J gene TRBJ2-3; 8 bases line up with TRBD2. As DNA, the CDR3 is TGTGCCAGCAGCCAGGGACTAGAGGACACAGATACGCAGTATTTT. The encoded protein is CASSQGLEDTDTQYF.